The rows below give T cell receptor beta chains drawn from one sample of a study of T cell responses to AZD1222 COVID-19 vaccine. Sequencing was performed with immunoSEQ multiplex PCR; in TCRdb, only in-frame clones are kept and a portion is missing. The table lists 80,000 to 100,000 clones, 85% to 90% of them singletons, with 4% to 5% in the top ten. This specimen was peripheral blood, taken 28 days after the second AZD1222 dose. Every receptor here comes from an adult who received the AZD1222 COVID-19 vaccine. Both conserved end residues are part of each CDR3. The D gene is left open where the match is weak. The listing skips clone size in some rows; elsewhere it reads once, few, many or a size class.

abundance	v_gene	j_gene	d_gene	CDR3nt	CDR3aa
.	TRBV9	TRBJ2-6	.	TGTGCCAGCAGCCCGACTAGTGCCGGGGCCAACGTCCTGACTTTC	CASSPTSAGANVLTF
.	TRBV2	TRBJ1-1	.	TGTGCCAGCAGCCCAGGGCGGCAGAGGACTGAAGCTTTCTTT	CASSPGRQRTEAFF
.	TRBV29-1	TRBJ1-2	TRBD1	TGCAGCGTGGGGACAGGGGGCGGCTATGGCTACACCTTC	CSVGTGGGYGYTF
.	TRBV6-4	TRBJ2-5	.	TGTGCCAGCAGTGACTCCCACAGGAGCCGTCACGGGACCCAGTACTTC	CASSDSHRSRHGTQYF
.	TRBV12-5	TRBJ2-1	.	TGTGCTAGTGGTTTCGAGGTGTGGGCTAGGGGGAATGGTGAGCAGTTCTTC	CASGFEVWARGNGEQFF
.	TRBV11-2	TRBJ2-7	.	TGTGCCAGCACCAGAGGAGGGGATGACGAGCAGTACTTC	CASTRGGDDEQYF
.	TRBV5-1	TRBJ2-1	TRBD1	TGCGCCAGCAGGTTTCAACAGGGGTACAATGAGCAGTTCTTC	CASRFQQGYNEQFF
once	TRBV7-9	TRBJ1-1	.	TGTGCCAGCAGCTTAGGGACTACGACTGAAGCTTTCTTT	CASSLGTTTEAFF
.	TRBV4-1	TRBJ2-2	.	TGCGCCAGCAGCCAAGAAGTAGCGGTAAACACCGGGGAGCTGTTTTTT	CASSQEVAVNTGELFF
.	TRBV6-2/TRBV6-3	TRBJ2-7	TRBD1	TGTGCCAGCAGTAACCGACAGGGTAAGGGCGAGCAGTACTTC	CASSNRQGKGEQYF
.	TRBV7-2	TRBJ2-3	.	TGTGCCAGCAGCTCATTGTGGGGGAGCACAGATACGCAGTATTTT	CASSSLWGSTDTQYF
once	TRBV5-5	TRBJ2-5	TRBD1	TGTGCCAGCAGCGGACAGGGGGCAGTGACTAGGGAGACCCAGTACTTC	CASSGQGAVTRETQYF
once	TRBV5-1	TRBJ2-7	TRBD2	TGCGCCAGCAGCACTAGCGGGGGTACCTACGAGCAGTACTTC	CASSTSGGTYEQYF
.	TRBV5-1	TRBJ1-4	.	TGCGCCAGCAGCTTGGGGACTCTCTCAACTAATGAAAAACTGTTTTTT	CASSLGTLSTNEKLFF
.	TRBV7-8	TRBJ2-1	.	TGTGCCAGCAGCTCGTCAGGGGCTAGCTCCTACAATGAGCAGTTCTTC	CASSSSGASSYNEQFF
.	TRBV27	TRBJ2-1	.	TGTGCCAGCAGTTGGACAATGTATTCGGAGGCAAGCTCCTACAATGAGCAGTTCTTC	CASSWTMYSEASSYNEQFF
.	TRBV6-1	TRBJ2-7	TRBD1	TGTGCCAGCAGTGAAGCTGTGGCAGGGGGCTTCTACGAGCAGTACTTC	CASSEAVAGGFYEQYF
.	TRBV7-2	TRBJ1-1	.	TGTGCCAGCAGCTCAAGACAGTCGATGAACACTGAAGCTTTCTTT	CASSSRQSMNTEAFF
.	TRBV10-3	TRBJ1-1	.	TGTGCCATCAGTGATCCCGGCACCGTGAACACTGAAGCTTTCTTT	CAISDPGTVNTEAFF
once	TRBV11-2	TRBJ1-4	.	TGTGCCAGCAGCCCCAGGACGGGAGAAAAACTGTTTTTT	CASSPRTGEKLFF
once	TRBV27	TRBJ2-2	TRBD1	TGTGCCAGCAGTTGGACAGGGGTAAACACCGGGGAGCTGTTTTTT	CASSWTGVNTGELFF
.	TRBV7-8	TRBJ1-3	.	TGTGCCAGCAGCCCAACCCTAACAGGGCACATCGGAAACACCATATATTTT	CASSPTLTGHIGNTIYF
once	TRBV2	TRBJ1-1	.	TGTGCCAGCAGTGAACAGGGGACCTTGAACACTGAAGCTTTCTTT	CASSEQGTLNTEAFF